This is a list of T cell receptor beta chains from one sample in a study of blood T cell repertoires in COVID-19. Only in-frame clones appear in the TCRdb table, and some are missing; sequencing was by immunoSEQ multiplex PCR. The sample contains a few hundred thousand clones, roughly 86% of which appear only once. Input material: peripheral blood. The receptor source for this set is a woman between 50 and 59 years old with acute or convalescent COVID-19. Both conserved end residues are part of each CDR3. The D gene is left open where the match is weak. The listing skips clone size in some rows; elsewhere it reads once, few, many or a size class.

D | length | size | J | V | CDR3
TRBD2 | 14 | - | TRBJ2-7 | TRBV6-5 | CASSYTSGSYEQYF
- | 13 | - | TRBJ1-2 | TRBV29-1 | CSVDPLTNQGYTF
TRBD2 | 18 | - | TRBJ2-2 | TRBV19 | CASSIGRTSGSGTGELFF
TRBD2 | 19 | - | TRBJ2-1 | TRBV28 | CASSLWLIGAGGSYNEQFF
- | 13 | once | TRBJ1-2 | TRBV2 | CASSEATLYGYTF
TRBD2 | 13 | - | TRBJ2-7 | TRBV12-3/TRBV12-4 | CASSYGTTREQYF
- | 13 | - | TRBJ1-4 | TRBV6-6 | CAIRPDLGEKLFF
TRBD2 | 14 | - | TRBJ2-3 | TRBV9 | CASSASGSTDTQYF
TRBD2 | 14 | - | TRBJ2-2 | TRBV29-1 | CSVVLLARTGELFF
- | 17 | - | TRBJ1-5 | TRBV2 | CASSEVAPGHSNQPQHF